A single sample gave rise to the 8 T cell receptor beta chains below, sequenced in a study of CD8+ T cells in alopecia areata. cDNA reverse transcribed from extracted RNA served as the sequencing template. TCRdb's table, derived via immunoSEQ multiplex PCR, lists solely in-frame clones and lacks some. This sample has some 200,000 clones, with approximately 60% found just once. Sequenced: CD8+ T cells sorted from blood. The receptor source for this set is a human donor in good health.

The genes are TRBV29-1 and TRBJ2-2; 10 nucleotides align to TRBD2. Germline CDR1 is SQVTM and CDR2 is ANQGSEA. Trimming at V came to 3 bases and at J to 4 bases, leaving 5 bases not matched to a gene. This CDR3 region has 15 residues. CDR3 sequence: CSVDLAGVGTGELFF. For the CDR3, the DNA is TGCAGCGTTGATCTAGCGGGGGTTGGCACCGGGGAGCTGTTTTTT.

V and J are TRBV30 and TRBJ1-1, with 7 bases aligning to TRBD1. V was pared by 0 bases and J by 9 bases, with 7 bases of the junction left unmatched. The CDR3 covers 13 residues. Germline CDR1 is GTSNPN and CDR2 is SVGIG (reference sequence). The CDR3 DNA reads as TGTGCCTGGAGTGTAGGGACAGACTTACAAGCTTTCTTT. As protein: CAWSVGTDLQAFF.

The chain combines TRBV5-4 with TRBJ2-3, with TRBD1 identical over 7 bases. After removal of 4 bases from V and 7 bases from J, the junction contained 12 bases not matched to a gene. CDR1 and CDR2 from the germline V gene are SGHNT and YYREEE (reference sequence). CDR3 length equals 15 residues. The CDR3 DNA follows: TGTGCCAGCAGCCCGGACAGGCGCGCCACGAATACGCAGTATTTT. Translation gives CASSPDRRATNTQYF.

This clone showed up just a few times. The chain links TRBV4-1 to TRBJ2-7; 7 bases are a match to TRBD2. Germline CDR1 is MGHRA and CDR2 is YSYEKL. With V trimmed by 4 bases and J by 4 bases, 1 base remained unmatched. The CDR3 runs 12 residues. The CDR3 is CASSPGGYEQYF. DNA for the CDR3: TGCGCCAGCAGCCCGGGAGGATACGAGCAGTACTTC.

This clone was counted between two and nine times. The chain carries TRBV11-2 and TRBJ2-1; D is uncertain. The CDR3 is 11 residues long. V lost 1 base, J lost 9 bases, and 4 bases lay in between. CDR1 and CDR2 (germline): SGHAT, FQNNGV. CDR3 amino acids: CASSLGFEQFF. The DNA of the CDR3 is TGTGCCAGCAGCTTAGGGTTTGAGCAGTTCTTC.

This chain uses TRBV15 with TRBJ1-5; D may be TRBD1 (5 bases). Germline CDR1 reads LNHNV; CDR2 reads YYDKDF (reference sequence). V lost 1 base, J lost 3 bases, and 13 bases lay in between. This CDR3 region has 16 residues. The CDR3 DNA reads TGTGCCACCAGCAGAGGGAATACAGGACTCAATCAGCCCCAGCATTTT. Amino acid sequence: CATSRGNTGLNQPQHF.

This clone has a single count. V is TRBV7-2 and J is TRBJ2-4, with 9 bases aligning to TRBD1. This CDR3 has 15 residues. Germline CDR1 and CDR2: SGHTA and FQGNSA. V lost 5 bases to trimming and J lost 6 bases; unmatched junction nucleotides: 8. The CDR3 nucleotides read TGTGCCAGCAGCACAATGGACAGGGGTGGAAACATTCAGTACTTC. Amino acids: CASSTMDRGGNIQYF.

The chain combines TRBV7-2 with TRBJ2-1; perhaps TRBD2 as D (6 bases). CDR1 SGHTA and CDR2 FQGNSA come from the germline V gene. Trimming removed 5 bases at V and 5 bases at J, with 10 bases between. This CDR3 has 13 amino acids. The chain's CDR3 is CASSPGLDNEQFF. In nucleotides, the CDR3 is TGTGCCAGCAGCCCGGGACTCGACAATGAGCAGTTCTTC.